This TCR beta chain was recorded in a study of identical twins. The CDR3 runs to 11 residues. The germline V and J ends were trimmed by 3 bases and 5 bases, with 4 bases remaining between them. The germline V gene has CDR1 ENHRY and CDR2 SYGVKD. This clonotype was observed a handful of times. Template switching supplied a universal primer site; unique molecular identifiers were carried on the cDNA. TCRdb ran MiXCR on the 5' RACE reads and lists one entry per CDR3 protein. The data contain 200,000 to 250,000 distinct CDR3 sequences, 7.5% of them singletons. The same data also contributed to another study, on yellow fever vaccine responses in identical twins.

Sequenced sample: memory (CD45RO+) T cells sorted from blood. The J gene is TRBJ2-5, the V gene TRBV10-3; the D is unclear. The clonotype was recovered from a woman between 18 and 29 years old in good health. In DNA form, the CDR3 reads TGTGCCATCAGTGAAGCTGAGACCCAGTACTTC. Translated, it gives CAISEAETQYF.